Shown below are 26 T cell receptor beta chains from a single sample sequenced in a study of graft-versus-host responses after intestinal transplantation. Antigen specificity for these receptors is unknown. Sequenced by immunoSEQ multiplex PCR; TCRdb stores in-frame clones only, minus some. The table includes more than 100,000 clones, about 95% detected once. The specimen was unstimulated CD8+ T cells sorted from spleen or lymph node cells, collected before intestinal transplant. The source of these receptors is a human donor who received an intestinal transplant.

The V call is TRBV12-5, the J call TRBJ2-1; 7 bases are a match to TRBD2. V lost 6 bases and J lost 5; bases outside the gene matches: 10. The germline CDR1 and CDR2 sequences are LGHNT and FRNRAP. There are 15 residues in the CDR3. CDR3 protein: CASGLGGEAHNEQFF. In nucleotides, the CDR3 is TGTGCTAGTGGCCTGGGGGGGGAGGCTCACAATGAGCAGTTCTTC.

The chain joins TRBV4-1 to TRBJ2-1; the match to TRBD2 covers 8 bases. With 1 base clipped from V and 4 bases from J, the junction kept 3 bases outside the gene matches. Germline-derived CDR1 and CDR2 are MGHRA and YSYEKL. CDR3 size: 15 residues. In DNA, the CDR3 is TGCGCCAGCAGCCAAGCGGAGCGGGAGTACAATGAGCAGTTCTTC. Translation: CASSQAEREYNEQFF.

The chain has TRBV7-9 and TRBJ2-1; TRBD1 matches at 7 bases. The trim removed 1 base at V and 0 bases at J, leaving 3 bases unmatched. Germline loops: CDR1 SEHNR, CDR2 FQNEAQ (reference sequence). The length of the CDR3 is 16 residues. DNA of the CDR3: TGTGCCAGCAGCTTAGAGACAGGGTTCTCCTACAATGAGCAGTTCTTC. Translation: CASSLETGFSYNEQFF.

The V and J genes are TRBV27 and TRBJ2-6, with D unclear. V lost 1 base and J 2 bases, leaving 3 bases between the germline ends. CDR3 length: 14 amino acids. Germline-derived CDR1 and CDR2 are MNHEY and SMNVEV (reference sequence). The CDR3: CASSLFPGANVLTF. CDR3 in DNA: TGTGCCAGCAGTTTATTTCCTGGGGCCAACGTCCTGACTTTC.

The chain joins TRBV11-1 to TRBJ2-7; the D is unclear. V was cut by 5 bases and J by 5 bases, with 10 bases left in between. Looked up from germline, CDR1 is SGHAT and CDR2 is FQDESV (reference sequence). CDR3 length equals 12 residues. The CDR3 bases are TGTGCCAGCAGCGGGGTCTTAGACGAGCAGTACTTC. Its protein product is CASSGVLDEQYF.

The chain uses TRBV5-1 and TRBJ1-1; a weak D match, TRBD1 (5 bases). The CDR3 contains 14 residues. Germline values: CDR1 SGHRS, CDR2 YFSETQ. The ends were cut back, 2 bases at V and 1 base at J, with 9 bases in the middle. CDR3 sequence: CASSFRGTNTEAFF. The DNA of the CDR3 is TGCGCCAGCAGCTTCCGGGGGACGAACACTGAAGCTTTCTTT. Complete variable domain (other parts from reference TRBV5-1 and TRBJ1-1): KAGVTQTPRYLIKTRGQQVTLSCSPISGHRSVSWYQQTPGQGLQFLFEYFSETQRNKGNFPGRFSGRQFSNSRSEMNVSTLELGDSALYLCASSFRGTNTEAFFGQGTRLTVV.

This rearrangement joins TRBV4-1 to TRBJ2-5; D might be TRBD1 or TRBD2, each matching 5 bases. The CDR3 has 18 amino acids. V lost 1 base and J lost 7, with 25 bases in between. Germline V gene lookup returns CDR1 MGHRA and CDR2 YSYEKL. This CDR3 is CASSQGAGVLGNGGTQYF. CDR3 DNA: TGCGCCAGCAGCCAAGGGGCTGGGGTACTGGGTAATGGGGGGACCCAGTACTTC.

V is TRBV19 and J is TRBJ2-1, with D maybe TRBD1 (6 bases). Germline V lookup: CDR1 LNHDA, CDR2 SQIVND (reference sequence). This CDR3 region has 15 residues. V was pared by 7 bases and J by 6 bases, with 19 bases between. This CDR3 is CASKVDQYRANEQFF. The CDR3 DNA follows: TGTGCCAGTAAGGTGGATCAGTACAGGGCCAATGAGCAGTTCTTC.

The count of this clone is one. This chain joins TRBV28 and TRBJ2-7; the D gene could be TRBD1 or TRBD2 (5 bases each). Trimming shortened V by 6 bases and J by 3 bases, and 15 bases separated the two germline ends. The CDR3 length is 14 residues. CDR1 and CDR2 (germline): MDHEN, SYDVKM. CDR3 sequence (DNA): TGTGCCAGCAGCCTAGGGACCGCCTACTACGAGCAGTACTTC. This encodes CASSLGTAYYEQYF.

CDR3 protein: CASSQGTLGRMNTEAFF. DNA for the CDR3: TGCGCCAGCAGCCAGGGGACCCTCGGAAGGATGAACACTGAAGCTTTCTTT. V and J are TRBV4-1 and TRBJ1-1; D may be TRBD1 (5 bases). The CDR3 contains 17 residues. Trimming pared 3 bases from V and 0 bases from J, leaving 17 bases between. Per germline, CDR1 MGHRA and CDR2 YSYEKL.

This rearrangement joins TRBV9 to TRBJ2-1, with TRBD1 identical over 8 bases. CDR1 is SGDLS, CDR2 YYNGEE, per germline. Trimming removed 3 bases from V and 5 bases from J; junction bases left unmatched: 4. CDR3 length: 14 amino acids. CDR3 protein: CASSGQGTNNEQFF. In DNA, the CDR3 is TGTGCCAGCAGCGGACAGGGGACAAACAATGAGCAGTTCTTC. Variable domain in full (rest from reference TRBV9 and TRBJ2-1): DSGVTQTPKHLITATGQRVTLRCSPRSGDLSVYWYQQSLDQGLQFLIQYYNGEERAKGNILERFSAQQFPDLHSELNLSSLELGDSALYFCASSGQGTNNEQFFGPGTRLTVL.

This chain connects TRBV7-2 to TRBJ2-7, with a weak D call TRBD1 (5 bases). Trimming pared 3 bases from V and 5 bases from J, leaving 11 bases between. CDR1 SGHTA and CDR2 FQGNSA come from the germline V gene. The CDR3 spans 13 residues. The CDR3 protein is CASSFPTGNEQYF. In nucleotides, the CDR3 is TGTGCCAGCAGCTTCCCAACAGGTAACGAGCAGTACTTC.

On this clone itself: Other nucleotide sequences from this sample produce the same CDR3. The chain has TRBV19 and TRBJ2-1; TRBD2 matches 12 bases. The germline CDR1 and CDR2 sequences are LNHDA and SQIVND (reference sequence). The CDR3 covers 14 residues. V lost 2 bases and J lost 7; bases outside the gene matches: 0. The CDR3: CASSILAGGNEQFF. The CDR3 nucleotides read TGTGCCAGTAGTATACTAGCGGGAGGGAATGAGCAGTTCTTC.

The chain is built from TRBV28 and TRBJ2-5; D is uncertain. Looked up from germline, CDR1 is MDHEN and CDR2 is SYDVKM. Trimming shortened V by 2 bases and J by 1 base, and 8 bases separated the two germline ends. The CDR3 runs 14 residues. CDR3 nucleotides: TGTGCCAGCAGTTTAGACCTAGGCCAAGAGACCCAGTACTTC. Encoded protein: CASSLDLGQETQYF.

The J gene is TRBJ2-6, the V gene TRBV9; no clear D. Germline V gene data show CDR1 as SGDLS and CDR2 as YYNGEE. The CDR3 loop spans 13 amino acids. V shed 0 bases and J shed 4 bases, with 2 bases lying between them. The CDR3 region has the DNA TGTGCCAGCAGCGTAGACGGGGCCAACGTCCTGACTTTC. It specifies CASSVDGANVLTF.

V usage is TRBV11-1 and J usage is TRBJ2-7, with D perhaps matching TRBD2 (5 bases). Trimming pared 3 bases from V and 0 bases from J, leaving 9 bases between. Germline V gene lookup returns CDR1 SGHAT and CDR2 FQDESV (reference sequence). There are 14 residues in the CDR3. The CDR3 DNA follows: TGTGCCAGCAGCTTGAGCGGATCCTCCTACGAGCAGTACTTC. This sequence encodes CASSLSGSSYEQYF.

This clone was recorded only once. The CDR3 nucleotides read TGTGCCAGCAGCGAATCGACTAGCGACGAGACAGATACGCAGTATTTT. Its translation: CASSESTSDETDTQYF. The V and J genes are TRBV9 and TRBJ2-3; TRBD2 aligns across 8 bases. V gave up 3 bases and J gave up 3 bases; unmatched junction bases: 9. The CDR3 is made up of 16 amino acids. CDR1 is SGDLS, CDR2 YYNGEE, per germline.

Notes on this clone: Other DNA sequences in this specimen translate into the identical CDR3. The CDR3 is CASSPSSYEQYF. CDR3 nucleotides: TGTGCCAGCAGCCCTAGCAGCTACGAGCAGTACTTC. The chain employs TRBV7-9 and TRBJ2-7; D perhaps matches TRBD2 (5 bases). Looked up from germline, CDR1 is SEHNR and CDR2 is FQNEAQ (reference sequence). This CDR3 comprises 12 residues. V dropped 5 bases and J dropped 3 bases, with 8 bases sitting between them. Variable domain in full (rest from reference TRBV7-9 and TRBJ2-7): DTGVSQNPRHKITKRGQNVTFRCDPISEHNRLYWYRQTLGQGPEFLTYFQNEAQLEKSRLLSDRFSAERPKGSFSTLEIQRTEQGDSAMYLCASSPSSYEQYFGPGTRLTVT.

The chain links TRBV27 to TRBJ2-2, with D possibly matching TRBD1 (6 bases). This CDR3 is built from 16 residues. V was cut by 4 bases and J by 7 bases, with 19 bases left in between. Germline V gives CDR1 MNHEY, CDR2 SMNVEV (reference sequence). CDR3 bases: TGTGCCAGCAGTTCCGATGGGGGCGCACGACTCGGGGAGCTGTTTTTT. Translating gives CASSSDGGARLGELFF.

The CDR3 nucleotides read TGTGCCAGCAGCTTACTCGCGGGCTGGAATCCCCCCTACGAGCAGTACTTC. This sequence encodes CASSLLAGWNPPYEQYF. The rearrangement uses TRBV13 and TRBJ2-7; a possible D gene is TRBD2 (5 bases). The CDR3 runs 17 residues. The germline V gene encodes CDR1 PRHDT and CDR2 FYEKMQ (reference sequence). Between the trimmed V and J ends, which lost 2 bases and 2 bases, there was a span of 19 bases.

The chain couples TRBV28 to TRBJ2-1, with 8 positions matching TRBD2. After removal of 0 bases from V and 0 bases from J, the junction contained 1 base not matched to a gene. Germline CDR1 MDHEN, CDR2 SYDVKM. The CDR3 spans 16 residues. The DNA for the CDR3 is TGTGCCAGCAGTTTATGGAGCGGGGGCTCCTACAATGAGCAGTTCTTC. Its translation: CASSLWSGGSYNEQFF.

The CDR3 sequence: CASSLSEGYGYTF. The CDR3 bases are TGTGCCAGCAGTTTATCGGAGGGGTACGGCTACACCTTC. This sequence joins TRBV27 and TRBJ1-2; D is perhaps TRBD1 (5 bases). CDR3 size: 13 residues. CDR1 and CDR2 (germline): MNHEY, SMNVEV (reference sequence). Deletions cut 0 bases from V and 8 bases from J, with 10 bases between.

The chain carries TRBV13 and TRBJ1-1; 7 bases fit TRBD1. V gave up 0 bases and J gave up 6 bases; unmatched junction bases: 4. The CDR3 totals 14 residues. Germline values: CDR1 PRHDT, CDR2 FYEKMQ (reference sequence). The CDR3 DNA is TGTGCCAGCAGCTTAGGGACAGGGCTGGCTGAAGCTTTCTTT. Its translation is CASSLGTGLAEAFF.

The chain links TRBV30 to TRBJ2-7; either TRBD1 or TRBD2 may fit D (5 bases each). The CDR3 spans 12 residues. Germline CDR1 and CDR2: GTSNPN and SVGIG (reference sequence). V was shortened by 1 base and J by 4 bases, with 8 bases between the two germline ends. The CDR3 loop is CAWSAGGYEQYF. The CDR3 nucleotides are TGTGCCTGGAGTGCTGGGGGATACGAGCAGTACTTC.

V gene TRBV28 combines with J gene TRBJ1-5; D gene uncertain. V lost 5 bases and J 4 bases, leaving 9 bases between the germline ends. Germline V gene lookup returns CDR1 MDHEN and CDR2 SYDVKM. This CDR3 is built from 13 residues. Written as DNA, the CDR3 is TGTGCCAGCAGTCTAATGATGAATCAGCCCCAGCATTTT. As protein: CASSLMMNQPQHF.

For the CDR3, the DNA is TGTGCCAGCAGTTCCCGGGGTGGCACCATGAACACTGAAGCTTTCTTT. Translation gives CASSSRGGTMNTEAFF. The J gene is TRBJ1-1, the V gene TRBV27, with D unresolved. This CDR3 is 16 amino acids long. Germline CDR1 and CDR2: MNHEY and SMNVEV (reference sequence). V was cut by 4 bases and J by 0 bases, with 15 bases left in between.